This TCR beta chain came from a study of PD-1 blockade in classical Hodgkin lymphoma. Findings of the study overall: CD4+ TCR diversity rose significantly by C4D1, and CD8+ TCR diversity did not. Lower baseline TCR diversity was reported for newly diagnosed patients than for healthy donors. Prior to therapy, complete responders displayed diversity much like that of newly diagnosed patients.

Using immunoSEQ multiplex PCR, the repertoire was profiled, and TCRdb retains in-frame clones only, with some absent. The table records about 450 clones, just over 75% of them present only once. With respect to this clone: What it binds is unknown.

CDR3 length equals 18 residues. Every patient relapsed after autologous stem cell transplantation, and brentuximab vedotin exposure varied. Magnetic negative selection of thawed PBMCs yielded the CD8+ T cells. The sample was CD8+ T cells from blood, taken at baseline. The chain links TRBV21-1 to TRBJ2-1; the table calls TRBD2, which could not be checked here. TRBV21-1 is recorded as a pseudogene. The receptor's source is a human donor with classical Hodgkin lymphoma. CDR3 region: CASSTDLARGNSYNEQFF. In nucleotides, the CDR3 is TGTGCCAGCAGCACTGACCTAGCGCGGGGCAACTCCTACAATGAGCAGTTCTTC.